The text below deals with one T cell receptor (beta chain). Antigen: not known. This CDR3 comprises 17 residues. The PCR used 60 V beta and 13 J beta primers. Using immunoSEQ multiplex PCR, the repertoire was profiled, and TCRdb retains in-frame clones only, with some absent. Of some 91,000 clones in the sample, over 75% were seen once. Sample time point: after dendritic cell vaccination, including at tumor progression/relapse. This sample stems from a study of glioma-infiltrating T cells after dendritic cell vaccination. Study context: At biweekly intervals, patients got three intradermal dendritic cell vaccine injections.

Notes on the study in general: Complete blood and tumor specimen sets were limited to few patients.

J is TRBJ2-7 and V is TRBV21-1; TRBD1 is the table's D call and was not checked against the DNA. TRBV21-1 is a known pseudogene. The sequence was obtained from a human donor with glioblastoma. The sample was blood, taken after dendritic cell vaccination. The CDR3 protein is CASSKVAGNAPLYEQYV. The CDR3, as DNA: TGTGCCAGCAGCAAAGTAGCAGGGAACGCTCCCCTTTACGAGCAGTACGTC.